These 24 T cell receptor beta chains share one sample of origin, sequenced in a study of identical twins. TCRdb reprocessed the 5' RACE reads via MiXCR and lists one record per CDR3 protein. The top ten hold roughly 2% of the sample, which has hundreds of thousands of distinct CDR3 sequences, around 6% seen once. Sequenced sample: naive T cells sorted from blood. The receptor source for this set is a man aged 18 to 30 in good health.

This clonotype was seen many times. The chain couples TRBV27 to TRBJ2-5; D assignment may be TRBD1 or TRBD2 (5 bases each). Trimming removed 8 bases at V and 0 bases at J, with 19 bases between. The length of the CDR3 is 16 residues. CDR1 is MNHEY, CDR2 SMNVEV, per germline (reference sequence). CDR3 sequence: CASAHNTGTDQETQYF. The CDR3 coding sequence is TGTGCCAGCGCTCATAACACCGGGACGGACCAAGAGACCCAGTACTTC.

This rearrangement joins TRBV18 to TRBJ2-1; D is perhaps TRBD2 (5 bases). Per the germline V gene, CDR1 is KGHSH and CDR2 is LQKENI. This CDR3 is built from 15 residues. Trimming removed 1 base from V and 10 bases from J, with 17 bases in between. CDR3 nucleotides: TGTGCCAGCTCACCACGGTGGGAGAGTCTTCGGGAGCAGTTCTTC. Protein product: CASSPRWESLREQFF.

V gene TRBV9 combines with J gene TRBJ2-1, with no clear D. Germline assignment: CDR1 SGDLS and CDR2 YYNGEE. The V gene lost 2 bases and the J gene lost 5 bases, with 23 bases spanning the gap. CDR3 length: 18 residues. In DNA form, the CDR3 reads TGTGCCAGCAGCGTCCCAATCCGGGTTCCCCAGCTCAACAATGAGCAGTTCTTC. Amino acids: CASSVPIRVPQLNNEQFF.

V gene TRBV27 combines with J gene TRBJ2-1; weak D call: TRBD2 (5 bases). The V and J ends lost 6 bases and 1 base respectively, with 16 bases between them. The CDR3 runs to 16 residues. Germline V gene data show CDR1 as MNHEY and CDR2 as SMNVEV (reference sequence). CDR3 sequence: CASRREVPLSYNEQFF. In DNA, the CDR3 is TGTGCCAGCAGACGGGAAGTCCCCTTGTCCTACAATGAGCAGTTCTTC.

The genes are TRBV6-5 and TRBJ2-6; D possibly corresponds to TRBD2 (6 bases). The V end lost 0 bases, the J end lost 2 bases, and 17 bases lay between the germline ends. Germline V gives CDR1 MNHEY, CDR2 SVGAGI. The CDR3 loop spans 19 amino acids. The CDR3 here is CASSYSPQRVRPGANVLTF. The CDR3 DNA is TGTGCCAGCAGTTACTCCCCCCAGCGGGTAAGACCTGGGGCCAACGTCCTGACTTTC.

This clonotype was seen repeatedly, ten times or more. The gene calls are TRBV29-1 and TRBJ2-7; 9 bases are shared with TRBD1. V gave up 6 bases and J gave up 4 bases; unmatched junction bases: 7. This CDR3 region has 13 residues. Germline CDR1 and CDR2: SQVTM and ANQGSEA. The CDR3 loop reads CSVGDRAGYEQYF. The CDR3 coding sequence is TGCAGCGTCGGGGACAGGGCCGGATACGAGCAGTACTTC.

There are a few counts of this clonotype. The chain couples TRBV4-2 to TRBJ2-7, with 7 bases that match TRBD1. The CDR3 is 16 amino acids. The V gene end was trimmed by 0 bases and the J gene end by 6 bases; junction bases not matched to a gene: 11. Per germline, CDR1 LGHNA and CDR2 YNFKEQ. The CDR3 bases are TGTGCCAGCAGCCAAGAACTACAGAGACAGGGCAGCGAGCAGTACTTC. Translated: CASSQELQRQGSEQYF.

Turning to this clonotype: This likely reflects a read error, since a far larger clone is one base away. The missing conserved phenylalanine or tryptophan at the end of this CDR3 makes a read error likely. The rearrangement uses TRBV10-2 and TRBJ2-2; D is possibly TRBD1 (5 bases). The V end lost 6 bases, the J end lost 6 bases, and 8 bases lay between the germline ends. The CDR3 covers 12 residues. Germline V gene data show CDR1 as WSHSY and CDR2 as SAAADI. CDR3 sequence (DNA): TGCGCCAGCAGCCAGGGTGCCGGGGAGCTGTTTTGT. It yields the protein CASSQGAGELFC.

This clonotype was seen more than once but under ten times. The rearrangement uses TRBV4-3 and TRBJ1-5, with D possibly TRBD1 on 5 matching bases. Trimming removed 0 bases at V and 9 bases at J, with 15 bases between. This CDR3 is built from 15 residues. Germline values: CDR1 LGHNA, CDR2 YSLEER. DNA of the CDR3: TGCGCCAGCAGCCAAGAGGTTGGGGGGGACGGGCCCCAGCATTTT. Translation gives CASSQEVGGDGPQHF.

This clonotype was detected only a few times. The chain combines TRBV11-2 with TRBJ2-1, with 8 bases aligning to TRBD2. CDR3 length: 17 residues. Germline trimming cut 2 bases from V and 6 bases from J; bases unmatched to any gene: 12. Germline CDR1 is SGHAT and CDR2 is FQNNGV. The CDR3 here is CASSLHPSGSPTNEQFF. The DNA of the CDR3 is TGTGCCAGCAGCTTACACCCCAGCGGGAGCCCCACCAATGAGCAGTTCTTC.

The table lists this clonotype with a few counts. The chain employs TRBV6-2 or TRBV6-3 and TRBJ2-1; D unresolved. The CDR3 extends over 16 amino acids. Trimming left V 4 bases short and J 3 bases short, with 16 bases between. The germline CDR1 and CDR2 sequences are MNHEY and SVGEGT. The CDR3 DNA reads as TGTGCCAGCAGTTTAAACCCCCCAGCGCTCTACAATGAGCAGTTCTTC. Residues: CASSLNPPALYNEQFF.

The sample holds many counts of this clonotype. This sequence joins TRBV29-1 and TRBJ2-3; D unclear. Germline V gene lookup returns CDR1 SQVTM and CDR2 ANQGSEA. V shed 2 bases and J shed 4 bases, with 7 bases lying between them. The CDR3 has 12 residues. DNA for the CDR3: TGCAGCGTTGAACTAGATTCAGATACGCAGTATTTT. This sequence encodes CSVELDSDTQYF.

V and J are TRBV29-1 and TRBJ2-1; a weak D match, TRBD1 (6 bases). The CDR3 is made up of 17 amino acids. V was cut by 8 bases and J by 4 bases, with 27 bases left in between. Germline CDR1 SQVTM, CDR2 ANQGSEA. CDR3 DNA: TGCAGCACCCTTTCCGGGACAAGTCTCTTTTTTTACAATGAGCAGTTCTTC. Translating gives CSTLSGTSLFFYNEQFF.

The V gene is TRBV12-3 or TRBV12-4, the J gene TRBJ2-5; perhaps TRBD1 as D (6 bases). The CDR3 loop spans 16 amino acids. The V and J ends lost 0 bases and 0 bases respectively, with 11 bases between them. In nucleotides, the CDR3 is TGTGCCAGCAGTTTAGCAGGGGGACCCTACCAAGAGACCCAGTACTTC. Its protein product is CASSLAGGPYQETQYF.

This clonotype was recorded a few times. V and J are TRBV5-1 and TRBJ1-1, with unresolved D. The V gene lost 3 bases and the J gene lost 6 bases, with 21 bases spanning the gap. This CDR3 has 16 amino acids. CDR1 SGHRS and CDR2 YFSETQ come from the germline V gene. The CDR3 DNA reads TGCGCCAGCAGCTGGCGGTCCACCTCGGGGAATTCTGAAGCTTTCTTT. Translated, it gives CASSWRSTSGNSEAFF.

This chain uses TRBV7-9 with TRBJ2-5; tentatively, D is TRBD2 (6 bases). Deletions cut 3 bases from V and 5 bases from J, with 19 bases between. The germline gives CDR1 SEHNR, CDR2 FQNEAQ (reference sequence). There are 16 residues in the CDR3. CDR3 amino acids: CASSFPGLTTAETQYF. The CDR3 coding sequence is TGTGCCAGCAGCTTCCCGGGACTGACTACTGCGGAGACCCAGTACTTC.

The CDR3 spells CASSQDPDGYQPQHF. For the CDR3, the DNA is TGCGCCAGCAGCCAAGATCCGGACGGCTATCAGCCCCAGCATTTT. The chain uses TRBV4-3 and TRBJ1-5; D unclear. CDR1 and CDR2 from the germline V gene are LGHNA and YSLEER. This CDR3 is built from 15 residues. V gave up 0 bases and J gave up 5 bases, with 11 bases separating them.

This clonotype was detected ten times or more. This chain connects TRBV20-1 to TRBJ2-1; D gene uncertain. The CDR3 is 10 amino acids. Trimming pared 2 bases from V and 8 bases from J, leaving 4 bases between. The germline gives CDR1 DFQATT, CDR2 SNEGSKA (reference sequence). For the CDR3, the DNA is TGCAGTGCTAGAATGGATGAGCAGTTCTTC. Its translation: CSARMDEQFF.

The chain couples TRBV6-2 or TRBV6-3 to TRBJ2-1, with D perhaps matching TRBD2 (6 bases). V lost 6 bases, J lost 7 bases, and 28 bases lay in between. The CDR3 contains 18 residues. Germline CDR1 MNHEY, CDR2 SVGEGT. The chain's CDR3 is CASSPIPGLSRLSNEQFF. CDR3 coding DNA: TGTGCCAGCAGCCCGATCCCGGGACTCTCTCGACTCTCTAATGAGCAGTTCTTC.

This clonotype was observed at least ten times. The chain uses TRBV4-1 and TRBJ1-1; D is unclear. The germline V gene encodes CDR1 MGHRA and CDR2 YSYEKL. With 7 bases removed from V and 2 bases from J, the gap between germline ends came to 11 bases. The CDR3 has 13 amino acids. CDR3 sequence: CASNPDGNTEAFF. CDR3 coding DNA: TGCGCCAGCAACCCAGACGGTAACACTGAAGCTTTCTTT.

This clonotype has more than one count but fewer than ten. The rearrangement joins TRBV10-3 to TRBJ2-5; D is perhaps TRBD2 (5 bases). Germline CDR1 reads ENHRY; CDR2 reads SYGVKD. Trimming removed 1 base at V and 0 bases at J, with 12 bases between. This CDR3 contains 16 residues. The chain's CDR3 is CAISEYLGGNQETQYF. As DNA, the CDR3 is TGTGCCATCAGTGAGTACCTAGGAGGTAACCAAGAGACCCAGTACTTC.

Many counts were recorded for this clonotype. The genes are TRBV12-3 or TRBV12-4 and TRBJ2-7, with 9 bases matching TRBD1. V was pared by 6 bases and J by 4 bases, with 10 bases of the junction left unmatched. This CDR3 is built from 15 residues. Here the CDR3 reads CASSKPGQGRYEQYF. CDR3 bases: TGTGCCAGCAGCAAGCCGGGACAGGGTAGGTACGAGCAGTACTTC.

This clonotype was counted between two and nine times. This rearrangement joins TRBV5-5 to TRBJ1-5; 7 nucleotides line up with TRBD1. This CDR3 is built from 16 residues. CDR1 and CDR2 (germline): SGHKS, YYEKEE (reference sequence). The ends lost 0 bases at V and 0 bases at J; junction bases unmatched: 3. The CDR3 DNA sequence: TGTGCCAGCAGCTTGGGACAGGGAAATAGCAATCAGCCCCAGCATTTT. This codes for CASSLGQGNSNQPQHF.

This clonotype has at least ten counts. The V and J genes are TRBV5-5 and TRBJ2-7, with TRBD2 as a possible D gene (5 bases). V dropped 3 bases and J dropped 6 bases, with 19 bases sitting between them. Germline values: CDR1 SGHKS, CDR2 YYEKEE (reference sequence). CDR3 length: 15 amino acids. DNA of the CDR3: TGTGCCAGCAGCTCACACTTAGCGTTGAGCGGCGAGCAGTACGTC. It encodes CASSSHLALSGEQYV.